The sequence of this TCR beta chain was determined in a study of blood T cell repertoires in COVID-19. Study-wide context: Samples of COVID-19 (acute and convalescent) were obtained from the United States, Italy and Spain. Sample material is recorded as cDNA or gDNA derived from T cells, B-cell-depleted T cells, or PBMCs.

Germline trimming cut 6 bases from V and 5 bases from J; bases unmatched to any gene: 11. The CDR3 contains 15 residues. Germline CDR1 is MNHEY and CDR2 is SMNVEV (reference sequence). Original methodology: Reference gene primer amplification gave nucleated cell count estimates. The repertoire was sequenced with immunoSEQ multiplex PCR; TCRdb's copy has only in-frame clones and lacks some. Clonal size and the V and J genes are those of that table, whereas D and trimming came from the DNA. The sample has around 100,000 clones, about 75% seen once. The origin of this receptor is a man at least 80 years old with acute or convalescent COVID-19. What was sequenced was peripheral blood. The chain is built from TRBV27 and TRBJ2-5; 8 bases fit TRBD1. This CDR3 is CASSPIDRGIETQYF. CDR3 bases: TGTGCCAGCAGCCCGATCGACAGGGGTATTGAGACCCAGTACTTC.